This T cell receptor (beta chain) was documented in a study of blood T cell repertoires in COVID-19. Study background: PBMCs, B-cell-depleted T cells, or T cells were the source of the cDNA or gDNA that made up the material.

Authors' analysis steps: Reference gene primer amplification yielded estimated nucleated cell counts. Profiled with immunoSEQ multiplex PCR; TCRdb holds only in-frame clones, not every one. D and trimming come from the DNA, and the V and J calls and clone size come from that table. The sample holds some 190,000 clones, around 81% seen once. Study members were between about 18 and 100 years old and lived in roughly 24 US regions. Membership in each cohort depended on participant-reported clinical history. V lost 5 bases to trimming and J lost 8 bases, with 16 bases between them. There are 14 residues in the CDR3. Germline loops: CDR1 MNHEY, CDR2 SVGAGI.

The chain has TRBV6-5 and TRBJ2-1; D perhaps matches TRBD1 (6 bases). What was sequenced was PBMCs or T cells enriched from blood (not recorded which). This clonotype originated in a young man with acute COVID-19. The CDR3, as DNA: TGTGCCAGCAGTACGCGGACAGTTCCGGATGAGCAGTTCTTC. Translated, it gives CASSTRTVPDEQFF.